The sequence of this T cell receptor beta chain was determined in a study of cytomegalovirus exposure and HLA in healthy donors. A single count supports this clone. What it recognizes is unknown. CDR1 SGHRS and CDR2 YFSETQ come from the germline V gene. The CDR3 is 15 residues long. V lost 5 bases and J lost 1; bases outside the gene matches: 5. Study results and caveats: Analysis was carried out at a later point, and it linked a missense DCLRE1C variant to TCR beta V- and J-gene trimming.

Amplification used 60 Vbeta primers and 13 Jbeta primers. TCRdb's copy holds only in-frame clones and misses some; the assay was immunoSEQ multiplex PCR. There are about 150,000 clones in the sample; about 80% occur only once, and 13% lies in the top ten. The chain joins TRBV5-1 to TRBJ2-3, with 9 bases that match TRBD2. The source is a man in his forties in good health and CMV-seropositive. The sequenced material came from PBMCs. The CDR3 DNA sequence: TGCGCCAGCAGAGTAGCGGGAGCCGGCACAGATACGCAGTATTTT. Amino acids: CASRVAGAGTDTQYF.